This TCR beta chain was identified during a study of T-cell reconstitution after alpha-beta-depleted transplantation in children. Unique molecular identifiers tagged the TCRbeta library. Using its own MiXCR run on the PCR reads, TCRdb lists one record per CDR3 protein. The sample lists more than 400,000 distinct CDR3 sequences, roughly 43% occurring once. The V gene's germline CDR1 is SGHTA and CDR2 FQGNSA. V lost 1 base and J lost 4, with 11 bases in between. CDR3 length equals 14 residues. Source: PBMCs, taken before TCRalphabeta/CD19-depleted stem cell transplant. J is TRBJ2-7 and V is TRBV7-2; no definite D call. The sequence derives from a girl aged 2 to 10 with aplastic anemia, due to receive a stem cell transplant. CDR3 sequence: CASSLGIRPYEQYF. CDR3 coding DNA: TGTGCCAGCAGCTTAGGAATCCGCCCGTACGAGCAGTACTTC.